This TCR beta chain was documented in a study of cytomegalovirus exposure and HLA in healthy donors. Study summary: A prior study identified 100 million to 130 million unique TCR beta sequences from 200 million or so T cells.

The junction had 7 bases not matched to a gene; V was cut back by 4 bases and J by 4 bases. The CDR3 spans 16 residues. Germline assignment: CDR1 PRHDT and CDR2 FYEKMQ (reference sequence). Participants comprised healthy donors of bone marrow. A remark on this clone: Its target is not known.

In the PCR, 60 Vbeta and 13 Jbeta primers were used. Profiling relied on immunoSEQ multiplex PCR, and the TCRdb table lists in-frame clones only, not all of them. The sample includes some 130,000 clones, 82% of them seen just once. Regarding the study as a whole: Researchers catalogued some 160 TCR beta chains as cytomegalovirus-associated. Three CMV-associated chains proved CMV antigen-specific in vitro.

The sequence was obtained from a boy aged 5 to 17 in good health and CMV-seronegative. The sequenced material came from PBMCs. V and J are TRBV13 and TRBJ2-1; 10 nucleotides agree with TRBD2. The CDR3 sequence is CASSSPGLALYNEQFF. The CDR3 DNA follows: TGTGCCAGCAGCTCCCCGGGACTAGCGCTTTACAATGAGCAGTTCTTC.